What follows are 20 T cell receptor beta chains derived from one specimen sequenced in a study of blood T cells in healthy people across ages. A second about 6 to 12 cycle PCR used barcoded and J-beta primers. From the 5' RACE reads, TCRdb called clonotypes with MiXCR, one entry per CDR3 protein. Counted here are 1.5 million to 2 million distinct CDR3 sequences, around 48% occurring once; the ten biggest clones make up 2.1%. The sequencing sample was made of blood. These receptors all come from a woman in her thirties or forties in good health.

The J gene is TRBJ2-7, the V gene TRBV6-2 or TRBV6-3; 8 bases are a match to TRBD1. The CDR3 covers 15 residues. Trimming cost V 7 bases and J 2 bases; bases outside gene matches: 10. Germline CDR1 and CDR2: MNHEY and SVGEGT. The CDR3, as DNA: TGTGCCAGCACCCCCTTATGGGACAGGACCTACGAGCAGTACTTC. Translated: CASTPLWDRTYEQYF.

This clonotype has just a few counts. The chain uses TRBV13 and TRBJ2-3, with a possible D match to TRBD2 (6 bases). Trimming removed 1 base from V and 4 bases from J, with 21 bases in between. The CDR3 is 18 amino acids. Germline CDR1 reads PRHDT; CDR2 reads FYEKMQ (reference sequence). The CDR3 sequence: CASSLVLSLRLEPDTQYF. DNA of the CDR3: TGTGCCAGCAGCTTAGTTTTATCTTTGAGACTAGAGCCAGATACGCAGTATTTT.

V usage is TRBV7-6 and J usage is TRBJ2-1; the match to TRBD1 covers 11 bases. The J segment lost 9 bases and the V segment lost 5 bases, leaving 6 bases of the junction unmatched. The length of the CDR3 is 14 residues. The germline V gene encodes CDR1 SGHVS and CDR2 FNYEAQ. The DNA for the CDR3 is TGTGCCAGCAGCCGAGGACAGGGGGCGAGTGAGCAGTTCTTC. Amino acids: CASSRGQGASEQFF. Full variable domain (rest looked up from reference TRBV7-6 and TRBJ2-1): GAGVSQSPRYKVTKRGQDVALRCDPISGHVSLYWYRQALGQGPEFLTYFNYEAQQDKSGLPNDRFSAERPEGSISTLTIQRTEQRDSAMYRCASSRGQGASEQFFGPGTRLTVL.

The chain couples TRBV5-1 to TRBJ2-5; 7 nucleotides agree with TRBD1. The CDR3 covers 13 residues. Germline V gene sequence: CDR1 SGHRS, CDR2 YFSETQ. Unmatched junction bases numbered 5, after V lost 5 bases and J lost 4 bases. The CDR3 DNA is TGCGCCAGCAGGGTCTCAGGGGGAGAGACCCAGTACTTC. Its translation: CASRVSGGETQYF.

The V gene is TRBV27, the J gene TRBJ1-5; 8 bases map to TRBD1. Germline V gene data show CDR1 as MNHEY and CDR2 as SMNVEV (reference sequence). The CDR3 spans 17 residues. V trimming: 2 bases; J trimming: 9 bases; junction bases outside the gene matches: 15. The CDR3 loop reads CASSLEFRARGPGPQHF. CDR3 nucleotide sequence: TGTGCCAGCAGTTTAGAATTCCGGGCCAGGGGGCCAGGGCCCCAGCATTTT.

This clonotype was found a few times. This chain connects TRBV25-1 to TRBJ2-3, with D unclear. The germline V gene encodes CDR1 MGHDK and CDR2 SYGVNS. V was clipped by 3 bases and J by 5 bases, with 6 bases between them. CDR3 size: 12 residues. The CDR3 DNA reads as TGTGCCAGCAGTGACCCCCGAGATACGCAGTATTTT. Protein: CASSDPRDTQYF.

This clonotype was observed a few times. DNA for the CDR3: TGTGCCAGCAGCTATAACAGGGGGCCTCCTTATGAGCAGTTCTTC. Its protein product is CASSYNRGPPYEQFF. The V gene is TRBV7-6, the J gene TRBJ2-1, with 9 positions matching TRBD1. V lost 4 bases to trimming and J lost 8 bases; unmatched junction nucleotides: 9. This CDR3 comprises 15 residues. Germline lookup yields CDR1 SGHVS and CDR2 FNYEAQ.

The rearrangement uses TRBV20-1 and TRBJ1-5; possibly TRBD1 for D (5 bases). This CDR3 contains 14 residues. The germline V and J ends were trimmed by 6 bases and 0 bases, with 12 bases remaining between them. The germline V gene has CDR1 DFQATT and CDR2 SNEGSKA (reference sequence). For the CDR3, the DNA is TGCAGTGCAGGGAGGGGAACTAGCAATCAGCCCCAGCATTTT. It codes for CSAGRGTSNQPQHF.

The chain carries TRBV7-2 and TRBJ1-1; D not certain. Looked up from germline, CDR1 is SGHTA and CDR2 is FQGNSA. The CDR3 has 13 residues. Trimming removed 5 bases at V and 6 bases at J, with 13 bases between. CDR3 DNA: TGTGCCAGCAGCGCGACCAGGAGGTCTGAAGCTTTCTTT. It specifies CASSATRRSEAFF.

The V gene is TRBV18, the J gene TRBJ2-3; D gene unclear. In germline, CDR1 is KGHSH, CDR2 LQKENI. The CDR3 is 15 amino acids. V dropped 0 bases and J dropped 6 bases, with 13 bases sitting between them. This CDR3 reads CASSPPPGSGDTQYF. In DNA form, the CDR3 reads TGTGCCAGCTCACCACCTCCTGGTTCCGGGGATACGCAGTATTTT.

Only a few counts were recorded for this clonotype. J is TRBJ1-5 and V is TRBV6-2 or TRBV6-3; tentatively, D is TRBD1 (6 bases). The ends were cut back, 6 bases at V and 1 base at J, with 10 bases in the middle. The CDR3 loop spans 14 amino acids. Germline CDR1 reads MNHEY; CDR2 reads SVGEGT. CDR3 loop: CASRPGVSNQPQHF. In DNA form, the CDR3 reads TGTGCCAGCAGACCAGGGGTGAGCAATCAGCCCCAGCATTTT.

This chain connects TRBV6-2 or TRBV6-3 to TRBJ2-4; D is unclear. Germline V CDR1 and CDR2: MNHEY, SVGEGT. This CDR3 region has 12 residues. Trimming took off 6 bases at V and 9 bases at J, with 12 bases between the two ends. The CDR3: CASRERDRIQYF. CDR3 DNA: TGTGCCAGCAGGGAAAGAGACCGCATTCAGTACTTC.

This clonotype was seen a handful of times. The chain employs TRBV5-1 and TRBJ2-1; D remains ambiguous. The germline V gene encodes CDR1 SGHRS and CDR2 YFSETQ. The CDR3 consists of 16 residues. Trimming removed 3 bases from V and 0 bases from J, with 13 bases in between. CDR3 DNA sequence: TGCGCCAGCAGCTCACAACCGGTGAGCTCCTACAATGAGCAGTTCTTC. Protein: CASSSQPVSSYNEQFF.

This clonotype was found many times. V is TRBV7-2 and J is TRBJ2-5; 7 nucleotides line up with TRBD1. With 3 bases clipped from V and 3 bases from J, the junction kept 1 base outside the gene matches. There are 13 residues in the CDR3. Germline values: CDR1 SGHTA, CDR2 FQGNSA. CDR3 protein: CASSFDREETQYF. For the CDR3, the DNA is TGTGCCAGCAGCTTCGACAGGGAAGAGACCCAGTACTTC. The complete variable domain, with remaining parts taken from reference TRBV7-2 and TRBJ2-5, reads GAGVSQSPSNKVTEKGKDVELRCDPISGHTALYWYRQSLGQGLEFLIYFQGNSAPDKSGLPSDRFSAERTGGSVSTLTIQRTQQEDSAVYLCASSFDREETQYFGPGTRLLVL.

J is TRBJ2-3 and V is TRBV7-9, with TRBD1 identical over 11 bases. Germline CDR1 and CDR2: SEHNR and FQNEAQ (reference sequence). V was clipped by 6 bases and J by 6 bases; unmatched bases: 8. This CDR3 region has 15 residues. DNA for the CDR3: TGTGCCAGCAGTTCCGGGACAGGGGGTTCGGATACGCAGTATTTT. The encoded protein is CASSSGTGGSDTQYF.

This clonotype has only a few counts. Here the CDR3 reads CASSLRLRVPPDSPLHF. CDR3 sequence (DNA): TGTGCCAGCAGTTTACGCCTTCGGGTCCCCCCTGATTCACCCCTCCACTTT. V and J are TRBV12-3 or TRBV12-4 and TRBJ1-6; no firm D call. CDR3 length equals 17 residues. Trimming removed 2 bases from V and 8 bases from J, with 19 bases in between.

The chain couples TRBV7-2 to TRBJ2-4; D is unclear. Germline V gives CDR1 SGHTA, CDR2 FQGNSA. The ends were cut back, 3 bases at V and 7 bases at J, with 10 bases in the middle. This CDR3 has 13 amino acids. This chain's CDR3 is CASSLTLRNIQYF. CDR3 nucleotide sequence: TGTGCCAGCAGCTTGACCCTTCGGAACATTCAGTACTTC.

In its sample, this clonotype was seen a few times. This rearrangement joins TRBV27 to TRBJ2-4; the match to TRBD1 covers 10 bases. Matching the DNA end better, TRBJ2-7 makes the J call doubtful. Germline V gene lookup returns CDR1 MNHEY and CDR2 SMNVEV (reference sequence). This CDR3 region has 14 residues. DNA of the CDR3: TGTGCCAGCAGTTTCGCGGGACAGGGGAACGAGCAGTACTTC. Its translation: CASSFAGQGNEQYF.

This clonotype has a handful of counts. V and J are TRBV27 and TRBJ2-7; 8 bases agree with TRBD2. With 3 bases clipped from V and 0 bases from J, the junction kept 7 bases outside the gene matches. The CDR3 runs 16 residues. Germline V gene sequence: CDR1 MNHEY, CDR2 SMNVEV (reference sequence). CDR3 sequence (DNA): TGTGCCAGCAGTTTCTTTAGCGGGGCAAGCTCCTACGAGCAGTACTTC. Protein sequence: CASSFFSGASSYEQYF.

This clonotype was counted at least ten times. The gene calls are TRBV29-1 and TRBJ2-7, with D maybe TRBD1 (5 bases). The germline V gene has CDR1 SQVTM and CDR2 ANQGSEA. The germline V and J ends were trimmed by 4 bases and 2 bases, with 15 bases remaining between them. The CDR3 is made up of 14 amino acids. CDR3 in amino acids: CSVAFRGYTYEQYF. CDR3 coding DNA: TGCAGCGTTGCGTTTAGGGGTTACACCTACGAGCAGTACTTC.